A single sample is the source of the 17 T cell receptor beta chains below, sequenced in a study of technical replicates of blood from a few donors. Libraries were prepared by immunoSEQ multiplex PCR; TCRdb keeps only in-frame clonotypes and omits some of them. The table has approximately 69,000 clones, over 70% seen once. The sequenced sample was PBMCs. The receptors come from a human donor in good health. Some clones in this sample may be carry-over from other donors' samples.

The rearrangement uses TRBV18 and TRBJ1-5; D unclear. This CDR3 spans 15 amino acids. Trimming cost V 3 bases and J 0 bases, with 9 bases left between them. Germline lookup yields CDR1 KGHSH and CDR2 LQKENI. In DNA, the CDR3 is TGTGCCAGCTCACCGAGGATTGATAGCAATCAGCCCCAGCATTTT. This translates into CASSPRIDSNQPQHF.

This clone was picked up a small number of times. The chain couples TRBV4-3 to TRBJ2-1; 10 bases map to TRBD2. The trim removed 2 bases at V and 6 bases at J, leaving 7 bases unmatched. CDR1 LGHNA and CDR2 YSLEER come from the germline V gene. The CDR3 sequence is 16 residues long. CDR3 in amino acids: CASSQRPSGGANEQFF. CDR3 nucleotides: TGCGCCAGCAGCCAACGTCCGAGCGGGGGGGCCAATGAGCAGTTCTTC.

CDR3 loop: CASSQDRTARSPKNIQYF. CDR3 bases: TGTGCCAGCAGCCAAGATCGTACGGCTAGGAGCCCCAAAAACATTCAGTACTTC. The rearrangement links TRBV4-2 to TRBJ2-4; no clear D. The CDR3 contains 18 residues. Trimming took off 0 bases at V and 2 bases at J, with 17 bases between the two ends. Germline CDR1 reads LGHNA; CDR2 reads YNFKEQ.

The chain links TRBV7-6 to TRBJ1-4; D remains ambiguous. The CDR3 is 12 residues long. Germline values: CDR1 SGHVS, CDR2 FNYEAQ. The V gene lost 6 bases and the J gene lost 3 bases, with 5 bases spanning the gap. CDR3: CASSTANEKLFF. The DNA of the CDR3 is TGTGCCAGCAGTACAGCTAATGAAAAACTGTTTTTT.

The gene calls are TRBV7-6 and TRBJ2-5, with TRBD2 identical over 9 bases. CDR1 is SGHVS and CDR2 is FNYEAQ in the germline V gene. The CDR3 loop spans 18 amino acids. V shed 0 bases and J 1 base; nucleotides not matched to a gene: 9. Here the CDR3 reads CASSLASWIAGVQETQYF. The CDR3 nucleotides are TGTGCCAGCAGCTTAGCTTCGTGGATAGCGGGGGTCCAAGAGACCCAGTACTTC.

The gene calls are TRBV7-9 and TRBJ2-3; a weak D match, TRBD2 (5 bases). Germline V gene data show CDR1 as SEHNR and CDR2 as FQNEAQ (reference sequence). The CDR3 sequence is 16 residues long. V was shortened by 5 bases and J by 5 bases, with 20 bases between the two germline ends. The CDR3: CASSPRGLEVVDTQYF. DNA of the CDR3: TGTGCCAGCAGCCCTCGAGGGTTGGAGGTGGTAGATACGCAGTATTTT. Full variable domain (rest looked up from reference TRBV7-9 and TRBJ2-3): DTGVSQNPRHKITKRGQNVTFRCDPISEHNRLYWYRQTLGQGPEFLTYFQNEAQLEKSRLLSDRFSAERPKGSFSTLEIQRTEQGDSAMYLCASSPRGLEVVDTQYFGPGTRLTVL.

J is TRBJ2-1 and V is TRBV7-8; 9 bases align to TRBD2. The CDR3 covers 17 residues. Germline CDR1 reads SGHVS; CDR2 reads FQNEAQ. V lost 5 bases, J lost 3 bases, and 11 bases stayed unmatched. CDR3 bases: TGTGCCAGCAGCCTCCGTCGGACTAGCGCCGTCTACAATGAGCAGTTCTTC. It is translated as CASSLRRTSAVYNEQFF.

V is TRBV11-2 and J is TRBJ2-3; 7 bases match TRBD1. The V and J ends lost 5 bases and 2 bases, in that order; junction bases with no gene match: 4. The CDR3 has 14 residues. Germline V gene data show CDR1 as SGHAT and CDR2 as FQNNGV. CDR3 bases: TGTGCCAGCAGCCAGGGACAGCTCACAGATACGCAGTATTTT. Its protein product is CASSQGQLTDTQYF. The whole variable domain, remainder taken from reference TRBV11-2 and TRBJ2-3, is EAGVAQSPRYKIIEKRQSVAFWCNPISGHATLYWYQQILGQGPKLLIQFQNNGVVDDSQLPKDRFSAERLKGVDSTLKIQPAKLEDSAVYLCASSQGQLTDTQYFGPGTRLTVL.

V and J are TRBV18 and TRBJ1-2; TRBD1 is a possible D gene (5 bases). CDR1 is KGHSH and CDR2 is LQKENI in the germline V gene. V lost 6 bases to trimming and J lost 0 bases, with 14 bases between them. The CDR3 has 15 residues. This chain's CDR3 is CASSGGNRANYGYTF. The CDR3 coding sequence is TGTGCCAGCTCCGGGGGGAACCGAGCTAACTATGGCTACACCTTC.

The rearrangement joins TRBV19 to TRBJ2-4, with a weak D call TRBD1 (5 bases). The CDR3 has 16 residues. Germline V gives CDR1 LNHDA, CDR2 SQIVND (reference sequence). Deletions cut 1 base from V and 7 bases from J, with 17 bases between. CDR3 sequence: CASSIANSPKGNIQYF. CDR3 in DNA: TGTGCCAGTAGTATAGCGAACAGCCCCAAGGGGAACATTCAGTACTTC.

This chain connects TRBV7-9 to TRBJ2-7; D ambiguous. Germline CDR1 reads SEHNR; CDR2 reads FQNEAQ (reference sequence). The CDR3 has 15 residues. Trimming pared 5 bases from V and 7 bases from J, leaving 21 bases between. Here the CDR3 DNA reads TGTGCCAGCAGCCCCCGTGCAGGCCCCGCCCTGGAGCAGTACTTC. This translates into CASSPRAGPALEQYF.

The rearrangement links TRBV2 to TRBJ1-5; D remains unclear. Germline V gene data show CDR1 as SNHLY and CDR2 as FYNNEI. Trimming removed 4 bases at V and 0 bases at J, with 7 bases between. The CDR3 contains 14 residues. Here the CDR3 reads CASSAVTSNQPQHF. CDR3 DNA: TGTGCCAGCAGTGCGGTAACTAGCAATCAGCCCCAGCATTTT.

The CDR3 bases are TGTGCCAGCAGGGGGGGACAGGCTGAAGCTTTCTTT. Translated, it gives CASRGGQAEAFF. The chain links TRBV28 to TRBJ1-1; TRBD1 aligns across 8 bases. Unmatched junction bases numbered 3, after V lost 6 bases and J lost 6 bases. The CDR3 covers 12 residues. Looked up from germline, CDR1 is MDHEN and CDR2 is SYDVKM.

The chain combines TRBV4-2 with TRBJ2-7, with 9 bases that match TRBD2. The V gene's germline CDR1 is LGHNA and CDR2 YNFKEQ. V was clipped by 3 bases and J by 0 bases; unmatched bases: 12. This CDR3 has 18 residues. DNA of the CDR3: TGTGCCAGCAGCCATGGGCGGGAGGGCCGGGGCAGCTCCTACGAGCAGTACTTC. This sequence encodes CASSHGREGRGSSYEQYF.

Note on this clone: An end of the junction does not agree with germline; a read error may underlie this. The chain uses TRBV7-2 and TRBJ2-1, with 8 nucleotides matching TRBD2. In germline, CDR1 is SGHTA, CDR2 FQGNSA. This CDR3 is 14 amino acids long. The CDR3 here is CAAALAGINNEQFF. The CDR3 nucleotides are TGCGCCGCCGCCCTAGCGGGTATAAACAATGAGCAGTTCTTC.

The genes are TRBV4-2 and TRBJ2-2; D is unclear. The ends were cut back, 1 base at V and 0 bases at J, with 6 bases in the middle. From germline, CDR1 is LGHNA and CDR2 YNFKEQ. The CDR3 totals 15 residues. CDR3 sequence: CASSQAGSNTGELFF. CDR3 DNA sequence: TGTGCCAGCAGCCAAGCCGGTTCGAACACCGGGGAGCTGTTTTTT.

The CDR3 nucleotides are TGCGCCAGCAGTCCCGGGACAGGACAGAACACTGAAGCTTTCTTT. This translates into CASSPGTGQNTEAFF. This chain links TRBV5-1 with TRBJ1-1, with 8 bases that match TRBD1. V shed 5 bases, J shed 1 base, and the junction held 7 bases outside the gene matches. The CDR3 totals 15 residues. The germline CDR1 and CDR2 sequences are SGHRS and YFSETQ.